The subject of this entry is one TCR beta chain. This clone was counted between two and nine times. No cognate antigen has been identified for it. No base quality information exists; no much larger clone differs at one position. Healthy HIV-negative adults with no recently reported acute infections or vaccinations were included as donors. All donors were Caucasian adults living in Nashville, Tennessee, USA. CD4+ T cells were enriched through magnetic negative selection, after which naive cells were positively selected on CD45RA and the remaining negative fraction served as the memory subset. After blood collection by leukapheresis, PBMCs were isolated using Ficoll-Histopaque density gradient centrifugation and then cryopreserved in the vapor phase of liquid nitrogen. Purity and quantity of every magnetically sorted T cell population were checked by analytical flow cytometry. Genomic DNA was isolated from each sorted fraction and quantified by UV absorbance on a Nanodrop 2000c.

Using the deep immunoSEQ assay, multiplex PCR amplified TCR CDR3 regions from genomic DNA. Extracted genomic DNA from each cell subset was spread evenly across all wells of several immunoSEQ 96-well plates, with each plate serving as a replicate. For sorted subsets, each replicate PCR was loaded with 200 to 250 ng genomic DNA, equivalent to about 30,000 T cell genomes. Purified libraries were quantified with a Qubit 3.0 fluorometer, sized on a Bioanalyzer 2100, and re-quantified with the KAPA Library Quantification kit. Every immunoSEQ 96-well plate was sequenced on a dedicated single-read 150-cycle Illumina NextSeq 550 flow cell. Per the authors' processing: The immunoSEQ output contained only junctional sequences without quality scores, so filtering could not match that applied to full-length reads. Sequences were annotated with PyIR, a Python wrapper for IgBLAST v1.9, using IMGT germline references to assign V/J genes and CDR3. Reads were filtered out if the reads had weak V/J assignments (E-value above 1e-6), no CDR3, stop codons, out-of-frame junctions, or ambiguous translated residues. V3J clonotypes were defined as sequences sharing an identical inferred V gene, J gene, and CDR3 amino acid sequence. The percentage overlap between two repertoires was calculated by dividing the number of shared unique clonotypes by the size of the smaller repertoire. RTK rarefaction, the Chao1 estimator, and Recon v2.1 estimates of unobserved clonotypes were used to assess repertoire richness. Generation probabilities were computed with OLGA for all TCRbeta clonotypes obtained by the gDNA method from a handful of donors. What TCRdb holds here is the immuneACCESS table cut down to in-frame rearrangements. Part of the clones is not present; checked against another copy, under half of the missing clones reflect an unresolved V gene, and the others are unexplained. That table is the source of V, J and clone size, and D and trimming were worked out from the DNA. The sample table holds a few million clones, of which about 92% were seen once. Clones ranked in the top ten supply 0.39% of the sample.

Via the germline V gene, CDR1 is SGDLS and CDR2 YYNGEE. V and J are truncated by 3 bases and 4 bases respectively, leaving an intervening sequence of 10 bases. The CDR3 has 13 amino acids, counting the end cysteine and phenylalanine. The retained sequence is limited to the CDR3, 39 bases, with the frame set at the first base. This entry comes from a study of shared clonotypes between healthy human individuals (dated by TCRdb to 2019 to 2021). A note on the overall study: Two women and a few men aged 18 to 49 years were included in the cohort. For each donor, CD4 naive and CD4 memory were each given three plates, CD8 naive was given two plates, and CD8 memory was given one plate. To estimate repertoire size and how much clonotype sharing occurs between individuals, the study deeply sequenced the blood TCR repertoires of about five healthy adults. To increase sequencing depth and limit assay-specific biases, TCR repertoire library preparation and sequencing were carried out by different laboratories using diverse techniques. Each donor's leukapheresis produced roughly between about 0.8 and 10 billion PBMCs.

Study-wide findings and limitations: The small number of donors limited the genetic and exposure-history diversity represented. Based on pairwise subsampling, the degree of clonotype sharing among donors was expected to be affected by sequencing depth. Sampling was restricted to blood, and TCR repertoires in tissue are likely to differ from TCR repertoires in blood. When several donors were compared, the shared fraction of clonotypes was approximately 5% for naive CD4, more than 3% for naive CD8, 2.3% for memory CD4, and 0.35% to 0.5% for memory CD8. Higher generation probabilities were observed for clonotypes shared by all four sorted-subset donors than for non-shared clonotypes. Incomplete sequencing was indicated by rarefaction of sorted-subset datasets, despite the large sequencing depth. Naive subsets generally had larger estimated clonotype richness than memory subsets.

The sequence was obtained from a man between 18 and 29 years old in good health. Some clones in this sample may be carry-over from other donors' samples. The receptor chain draws on TRBV9 and TRBJ1-1; a weak D assignment points to TRBD1 (5 bases agree). The sequencing input was naive CD4+ T cells from PBMCs. The sample's cell subset or site, from its label and the paper: CD45RA+ positively selected. This receptor carries the CDR3 CASSAQVGTEAFF. The nucleotide sequence is given as TGTGCCAGCAGCGCACAGGTGGGCACTGAAGCTTTCTTT.